The 27 T cell receptor beta chains below all came from one sample that was sequenced in a study of PD-L1 blockade in urothelial cancer. Sequencing used immunoSEQ multiplex PCR; TCRdb keeps in-frame clones, though not all of them. The data hold 70,000 to 95,000 clones, with roughly 89% observed a single time. Time point of the sample: pretreatment peripheral blood. Sequencing used PBMCs, obtained around atezolizumab (anti-PD-L1) treatment. These receptors all come from a man aged 55-75 years with urothelial cancer.

The CDR3 is CASSEVDRGVGGELFF. The CDR3 bases are TGTGCCAGCAGTGAAGTGGACAGGGGGGTTGGCGGGGAGCTGTTTTTT. The chain carries TRBV25-1 and TRBJ2-2, with 10 bases lining up with TRBD1. The CDR3 loop spans 16 amino acids. Germline assignment: CDR1 MGHDK and CDR2 SYGVNS. V was pared by 2 bases and J by 7 bases, with 7 bases of the junction left unmatched.

The gene calls are TRBV6-5 and TRBJ2-1; TRBD2 matches at 13 bases. The CDR3 totals 16 residues. V was pared by 3 bases and J by 5 bases, with 4 bases of the junction left unmatched. Per the germline V gene, CDR1 is MNHEY and CDR2 is SVGAGI. Here the CDR3 DNA reads TGTGCCAGCAGTTATCCGGGACTAGCGGGAAACAATGAGCAGTTCTTC. Translated: CASSYPGLAGNNEQFF.

This clone was counted only a few times. This chain uses TRBV5-1 with TRBJ1-1; D remains unclear. The germline V and J ends were trimmed by 0 bases and 3 bases, with 6 bases remaining between them. The CDR3 length is 13 residues. CDR1 and CDR2 (germline): SGHRS, YFSETQ. CDR3 loop: CASSLVQDTEAFF. The CDR3 DNA reads as TGCGCCAGCAGCTTGGTACAAGACACTGAAGCTTTCTTT.

The V and J genes are TRBV5-6 and TRBJ2-7; tentative D call: TRBD1 (6 bases). The CDR3 sequence is 14 residues long. CDR1 SGHDT and CDR2 YYEEEE come from the germline V gene. Trimming pared 0 bases from V and 2 bases from J, leaving 9 bases between. This CDR3 reads CASSLGQVAYEQYF. The CDR3 DNA follows: TGTGCCAGCAGCTTGGGACAGGTTGCCTACGAGCAGTACTTC.

The rearrangement joins TRBV2 to TRBJ1-5; TRBD1 might be the D (5 bases). The V end was cut by 6 bases, the J end by 4 bases, with 19 bases between. Germline V lookup: CDR1 SNHLY, CDR2 FYNNEI. CDR3 size: 16 residues. The CDR3 coding sequence is TGTGCCAGCAGCCCATCGACGGGGGGAAGGAATCAGCCCCAGCATTTT. Translated, it gives CASSPSTGGRNQPQHF.

This clone was seen only once. This sequence joins TRBV5-1 and TRBJ1-2, with TRBD1 as a possible D gene (6 bases). Trimming stripped 1 base from V and 2 bases from J, with 12 bases between. The CDR3 spans 15 residues. Germline V CDR1 and CDR2: SGHRS, YFSETQ. The DNA for the CDR3 is TGCGCCAGCAGCTTGTGGGGTGACAGGAACTATGGCTACACCTTC. It is translated as CASSLWGDRNYGYTF.

The chain has TRBV5-6 and TRBJ2-7; TRBD2 agrees at 10 bases. The CDR3 loop spans 14 amino acids. From germline, CDR1 is SGHDT and CDR2 YYEEEE. Trimming at V came to 4 bases and at J to 3 bases, leaving 4 bases not matched to a gene. CDR3 in DNA: TGTGCCAGCAGCCCGTGGACTAGCGGCTACGAGCAGTACTTC. As protein: CASSPWTSGYEQYF.

The rearrangement links TRBV6-5 to TRBJ1-1, with D uncertain. Germline CDR1 MNHEY, CDR2 SVGAGI. Trimming cost V 3 bases and J 0 bases, with 8 bases left between them. This CDR3 is built from 14 residues. CDR3 bases: TGTGCCAGCAGTTATCAGGATATGAACACTGAAGCTTTCTTT. It codes for CASSYQDMNTEAFF.

The genes are TRBV11-3 and TRBJ2-2; the match to TRBD2 covers 9 bases. After removal of 4 bases from V and 5 bases from J, the junction contained 2 bases not matched to a gene. The CDR3 spans 14 residues. The germline gives CDR1 SGHNT, CDR2 YENEEA. The CDR3 sequence: CASSSGLATGELFF. The CDR3 DNA reads as TGTGCCAGCAGCTCGGGACTAGCTACCGGGGAGCTGTTTTTT.

The gene calls are TRBV12-5 and TRBJ2-3; D is perhaps TRBD2 (5 bases). V was trimmed by 5 bases and J by 6 bases, leaving 12 bases between them. The CDR3 extends over 13 amino acids. Germline V lookup: CDR1 LGHNT, CDR2 FRNRAP. The CDR3 coding sequence is TGTGCTAGTGGTCCCCTCCCGGGGGATACGCAGTATTTT. It codes for CASGPLPGDTQYF. Full variable domain (outside the CDR3, taken from reference TRBV12-5 and TRBJ2-3): DARVTQTPRHKVTEMGQEVTMRCQPILGHNTVFWYRQTMMQGLELLAYFRNRAPLDDSGMPKDRFSAEMPDATLATLKIQPSEPRDSAVYFCASGPLPGDTQYFGPGTRLTVL.

The chain has TRBV6-5 and TRBJ1-3; 8 bases agree with TRBD1. The germline V gene encodes CDR1 MNHEY and CDR2 SVGAGI. V dropped 5 bases and J dropped 3; count of bases not matched to a gene: 3. CDR3 length: 14 amino acids. CDR3 sequence reads: CASSGQGFGNTIYF. CDR3 coding DNA: TGTGCCAGCAGTGGACAGGGCTTTGGAAACACCATATATTTT.

The DNA for the CDR3 is TGTGCCACCAGCAGAGGAGTAACCTCTGGAAACACCATATATTTT. Amino acid sequence: CATSRGVTSGNTIYF. The V gene is TRBV15, the J gene TRBJ1-3; D unclear. V was shortened by 1 base and J by 0 bases, with 7 bases between the two germline ends. Germline-derived CDR1 and CDR2 are LNHNV and YYDKDF (reference sequence). The CDR3 sequence is 15 residues long.

V and J are TRBV5-1 and TRBJ2-7, with TRBD1 as a possible D gene (7 bases). The CDR3 extends over 13 amino acids. With 4 bases removed from V and 4 bases from J, the gap between germline ends came to 12 bases. The V gene's germline CDR1 is SGHRS and CDR2 YFSETQ. The CDR3 DNA is TGCGCCAGCAGCGGAGGGGGCTTATACGAGCAGTACTTC. Translation: CASSGGGLYEQYF.

The chain recombines TRBV5-1 with TRBJ2-1, with 11 bases that match TRBD2. The V and J ends lost 4 bases and 6 bases, in that order; junction bases with no gene match: 6. Germline loops: CDR1 SGHRS, CDR2 YFSETQ. The CDR3 consists of 15 residues. Written as DNA, the CDR3 is TGCGCCAGCAGCCCGGGACTAGCGGTAGTCAATGAGCAGTTCTTC. This sequence encodes CASSPGLAVVNEQFF.

The V call is TRBV25-1, the J call TRBJ2-1; no clear D gene. Trimming stripped 4 bases from V and 0 bases from J, with 10 bases between. The germline V gene encodes CDR1 MGHDK and CDR2 SYGVNS. The CDR3 runs to 15 residues. The CDR3 loop reads CASSAPPGSYNEQFF. Here the CDR3 DNA reads TGTGCCAGCAGTGCCCCTCCGGGCTCCTACAATGAGCAGTTCTTC.

This sequence joins TRBV6-5 and TRBJ2-5; TRBD2 aligns across 8 bases. V dropped 0 bases and J dropped 5; count of bases not matched to a gene: 8. Germline loops: CDR1 MNHEY, CDR2 SVGAGI. This CDR3 region has 16 residues. The CDR3 here is CASSYSTGGPWETQYF. The CDR3 DNA sequence: TGTGCCAGCAGTTACTCGACGGGAGGGCCGTGGGAGACCCAGTACTTC.

This clone was detected only a few times. The rearrangement joins TRBV19 to TRBJ1-6; D is uncertain. The germline V and J ends were trimmed by 7 bases and 0 bases, with 13 bases remaining between them. CDR1 LNHDA and CDR2 SQIVND come from the germline V gene (reference sequence). This CDR3 contains 16 residues. The CDR3 is CASTSLGGSYNSPLHF. CDR3 bases: TGTGCCAGTACCAGTTTGGGAGGCTCCTATAATTCACCCCTCCACTTT.

The chain employs TRBV11-2 and TRBJ1-2; D is possibly TRBD1 (6 bases). Per the germline V gene, CDR1 is SGHAT and CDR2 is FQNNGV. The CDR3 spans 14 residues. Trimming pared 5 bases from V and 3 bases from J, leaving 13 bases between. CDR3 region: CASSRGGADYGYTF. The DNA of the CDR3 is TGTGCCAGCAGCCGGGGGGGCGCCGACTATGGCTACACCTTC. Drawing the rest from reference TRBV11-2 and TRBJ1-2, the complete variable domain is EAGVAQSPRYKIIEKRQSVAFWCNPISGHATLYWYQQILGQGPKLLIQFQNNGVVDDSQLPKDRFSAERLKGVDSTLKIQPAKLEDSAVYLCASSRGGADYGYTFGSGTRLTVV.

The J gene is TRBJ1-5, the V gene TRBV7-9; D may be TRBD1 (5 bases). Per germline, CDR1 SEHNR and CDR2 FQNEAQ (reference sequence). CDR3 length equals 15 residues. The V and J ends lost 0 bases and 6 bases respectively, with 12 bases between them. The CDR3, as DNA: TGTGCCAGCAGCTTAGCCGAGTTAGGGGTTCAGCCCCAGCATTTT. Its protein is CASSLAELGVQPQHF.

The rearrangement joins TRBV19 to TRBJ2-2; 8 positions match TRBD1. This CDR3 has 15 residues. Germline-derived CDR1 and CDR2 are LNHDA and SQIVND (reference sequence). Unmatched junction bases numbered 2, after V lost 1 base and J lost 4 bases. CDR3 protein: CASSIGQGTTGELFF. DNA for the CDR3: TGTGCCAGTAGTATAGGACAGGGGACCACCGGGGAGCTGTTTTTT.

This clone was found once. The chain has TRBV19 and TRBJ1-2; the D gene is possibly TRBD1 (5 bases). The germline gives CDR1 LNHDA, CDR2 SQIVND (reference sequence). The V and J ends lost 5 bases and 1 base respectively, with 11 bases between them. The CDR3 covers 14 residues. CDR3 region: CASSLAGLNYGYTF. As DNA, the CDR3 is TGTGCCAGTAGTCTGGCGGGACTTAACTATGGCTACACCTTC.

This chain joins TRBV7-9 and TRBJ2-3, with 7 bases that match TRBD1. V lost 4 bases to trimming and J lost 6 bases; unmatched junction nucleotides: 10. The germline gives CDR1 SEHNR, CDR2 FQNEAQ (reference sequence). This CDR3 is 15 amino acids long. DNA of the CDR3: TGTGCCAGCAGCTCAGGCGGCCAACAGGGGGATACGCAGTATTTT. It is translated as CASSSGGQQGDTQYF.

The chain uses TRBV6-6 and TRBJ2-5, with D unclear. This CDR3 has 12 amino acids. The V end was cut by 6 bases, the J end by 4 bases, with 9 bases between. Germline assignment: CDR1 MNHNY and CDR2 SVGAGI (reference sequence). The CDR3 DNA reads TGTGCCAGCAGAGAGACAAGAGAGACCCAGTACTTC. This encodes CASRETRETQYF.

The chain is built from TRBV4-3 and TRBJ1-4, with D uncertain. The CDR3 totals 19 residues. The V and J ends lost 0 bases and 0 bases respectively, with 17 bases between them. The germline gives CDR1 LGHNA, CDR2 YSLEER. CDR3 nucleotides: TGCGCCAGCAGCCAAGATTTTTACGACTTAGTTGCAACTAATGAAAAACTGTTTTTT. Protein product: CASSQDFYDLVATNEKLFF.

This clone has more than one count but fewer than ten. CDR3 in DNA: TGCAGTGCCAAATTGAACACTGAAGCTTTCTTT. Its protein is CSAKLNTEAFF. This chain links TRBV20-1 with TRBJ1-1; no firm D call. The CDR3 has 11 amino acids. Germline lookup yields CDR1 DFQATT and CDR2 SNEGSKA (reference sequence). V shed 6 bases and J shed 0 bases, with 5 bases lying between them.

The rearrangement uses TRBV7-8 and TRBJ1-2, with 7 bases lining up with TRBD1. V dropped 1 base and J dropped 4; count of bases not matched to a gene: 9. CDR1 is SGHVS and CDR2 is FQNEAQ in the germline V gene. This CDR3 region has 16 residues. The CDR3 DNA sequence: TGTGCCAGCAGCTTAGGTATTGACAGGGAAGGCTATGGCTACACCTTC. This gives the protein CASSLGIDREGYGYTF.

The chain carries TRBV19 and TRBJ1-1; D possibly corresponds to TRBD1 (5 bases). This CDR3 contains 16 residues. V dropped 0 bases and J dropped 1 base, with 12 bases sitting between them. Looked up from germline, CDR1 is LNHDA and CDR2 is SQIVND (reference sequence). Written as DNA, the CDR3 is TGTGCCAGTAGTATAGACCCAGGGTTCACGAACACTGAAGCTTTCTTT. Amino acid sequence: CASSIDPGFTNTEAFF.